This T cell receptor (beta chain) was recovered during a study of Graves' ophthalmopathy and Graves' hyperthyroidism. Findings of the study overall: Most thyroid-expanded clonotypes exceeding 0.001 frequency were also found in blood.

This CDR3 is 14 amino acids long. From germline, CDR1 is DFQATT and CDR2 SNEGSKA (reference sequence). The V gene end was trimmed by 6 bases and the J gene end by 4 bases; junction bases not matched to a gene: 9. This clonotype was seen many times. Its antigen remains unidentified. The sequenced template was RNA, covering the TCR beta CDR3 region. The library came from an HTBI-primed first-round RT-PCR and a second-round multiplex PCR. TCRdb re-derived calls from the multiplex PCR reads in MiXCR, one entry per CDR3 protein. The table has 300,000 or so distinct CDR3 sequences, 17% seen once. This sequence joins TRBV20-1 and TRBJ2-5; 9 bases are shared with TRBD1. This clonotype originated in an adult man with Graves' ophthalmopathy. The specimen sequenced was peripheral blood. The CDR3 protein is CSAHGTGNAETQYF. CDR3 coding DNA: TGCAGTGCGCACGGGACAGGGAACGCAGAGACCCAGTACTTC.